The 8 T cell receptor beta chains in this list originate from one sample, sequenced in a study of blood T cells in healthy people across ages. For the second PCR, which ran for roughly 6 to 12 cycles, a sample-barcoded 5' primer and a J-beta primer mix were used. TCRdb processed the 5' RACE reads anew with MiXCR; each CDR3 protein has one entry. The sample records about 580,000 distinct CDR3 sequences, roughly 48% being singletons. Sequencing used blood. The receptor source for this set is an elderly man in good health.

This clonotype has only a few counts. This may come from a read error, since a much larger clone is one base off. The V gene is TRBV6-6, the J gene TRBJ2-7, with 8 bases fitting TRBD1. CDR1 and CDR2 (germline): MNHNY, SVGAGI (reference sequence). This CDR3 comprises 14 residues. CDR3 residues: CANSYLGQVYEQYF. The CDR3 coding sequence is TGTGCCAACAGTTACCTGGGACAGGTCTACGAGCAGTACTTC.

This sequence joins TRBV24-1 and TRBJ1-2; a possible D gene is TRBD1 (6 bases). CDR3 size: 15 residues. Germline V gene data show CDR1 as KGHDR and CDR2 as SFDVKD. V lost 1 base to trimming and J lost 4 bases, with 12 bases between them. The CDR3 sequence: CATSDFRGGVYGYTF. For the CDR3, the DNA is TGTGCCACCAGTGATTTCCGTGGGGGCGTCTATGGCTACACCTTC.

This chain connects TRBV28 to TRBJ2-7, with D perhaps TRBD2 (5 bases). The CDR3 runs to 13 residues. The germline V gene has CDR1 MDHEN and CDR2 SYDVKM. Deletions cut 4 bases from V and 6 bases from J, with 13 bases between. The CDR3 nucleotides are TGTGCCAGCAGTTCCCCGAGGGCGGGCGAGCAGTACTTC. Its translation is CASSSPRAGEQYF.

On this clonotype: At one of its ends the junction is not consistent with the germline gene, which may arise from a read error. The chain combines TRBV5-1 with TRBJ2-3, with D possibly TRBD2 on 7 matching bases. The CDR3 is 16 residues long. The V gene's germline CDR1 is SGHRS and CDR2 YFSETQ. The CDR3 DNA follows: TGCGACAGCACTCCTCGTGGCGGGGGCTCCACAGATACGCAGTATTTT. This sequence encodes CDSTPRGGGSTDTQYF.

Concerning this clonotype itself: Just one base apart from a much larger clone, this may be a read error. The chain recombines TRBV6-5 with TRBJ1-1; 7 nucleotides match TRBD1. CDR3 length: 14 amino acids. The germline V gene has CDR1 MNHEY and CDR2 SVGAGI. V gave up 7 bases and J gave up 3 bases; unmatched junction bases: 8. CDR3 coding DNA: TGTGCCAGCAATCTTCGGGACAGAGACACTGAAGCTTTCTTT. Translating it yields CASNLRDRDTEAFF.

The CDR3 sequence: CASSLYSGDEGYTF. Written as DNA, the CDR3 is TGCGCCAGCAGCCTATATTCAGGGGACGAGGGCTACACCTTC. The V gene is TRBV5-1, the J gene TRBJ1-2, with D possibly being TRBD1 (6 bases). This CDR3 spans 14 amino acids. Trimming removed 4 bases at V and 8 bases at J, with 18 bases between. Germline-derived CDR1 and CDR2 are SGHRS and YFSETQ.

V and J are TRBV20-1 and TRBJ2-7; perhaps D is TRBD1 or TRBD2 (5 bases each). CDR3 length equals 14 residues. CDR1 is DFQATT and CDR2 is SNEGSKA in the germline V gene (reference sequence). Between the trimmed V and J ends, which lost 3 bases and 2 bases, there was a span of 14 bases. CDR3 sequence reads: CSARGVGMAYEQYF. CDR3 bases: TGCAGTGCTAGGGGGGTGGGGATGGCCTACGAGCAGTACTTC.

This chain joins TRBV11-1 and TRBJ2-7; D not certain. CDR1 and CDR2 (germline): SGHAT, FQDESV (reference sequence). The CDR3 sequence is 14 residues long. Trimming took 1 base from V and 3 from J, leaving 10 bases between them. The CDR3 sequence is CASSLVGTYYEQYF. DNA of the CDR3: TGTGCCAGCAGCTTAGTCGGCACCTACTACGAGCAGTACTTC.